This T cell receptor (beta chain) came from a study of blood T cell repertoires in COVID-19. On the study more broadly: The analysed material was cDNA or gDNA that came from T cells, B-cell-depleted T cells, or PBMCs.

Original methodology: Amplification of reference gene primers was used by the study to estimate nucleated cell counts. This table comes from immunoSEQ multiplex PCR, and its TCRdb copy is limited to in-frame clones, with some not included. That table furnishes V, J and clone size, whereas the DNA furnished D and trimming. The sample lists just over 95,000 clones; around nine tenths were seen once. This receptor was obtained from a human donor in a cohort sampled during active COVID-19. Specimen: peripheral blood.

Written as DNA, the CDR3 is TGTGCCAGCAGTTTCTCCACAGGGGGTAGAACAGATACGCAGTATTTT. Encoded protein: CASSFSTGGRTDTQYF. The chain recombines TRBV27 with TRBJ2-3; TRBD1 aligns across 8 bases. Germline V gene sequence: CDR1 MNHEY, CDR2 SMNVEV (reference sequence). With 3 bases clipped from V and 3 bases from J, the junction kept 8 bases outside the gene matches. The CDR3 covers 16 residues.